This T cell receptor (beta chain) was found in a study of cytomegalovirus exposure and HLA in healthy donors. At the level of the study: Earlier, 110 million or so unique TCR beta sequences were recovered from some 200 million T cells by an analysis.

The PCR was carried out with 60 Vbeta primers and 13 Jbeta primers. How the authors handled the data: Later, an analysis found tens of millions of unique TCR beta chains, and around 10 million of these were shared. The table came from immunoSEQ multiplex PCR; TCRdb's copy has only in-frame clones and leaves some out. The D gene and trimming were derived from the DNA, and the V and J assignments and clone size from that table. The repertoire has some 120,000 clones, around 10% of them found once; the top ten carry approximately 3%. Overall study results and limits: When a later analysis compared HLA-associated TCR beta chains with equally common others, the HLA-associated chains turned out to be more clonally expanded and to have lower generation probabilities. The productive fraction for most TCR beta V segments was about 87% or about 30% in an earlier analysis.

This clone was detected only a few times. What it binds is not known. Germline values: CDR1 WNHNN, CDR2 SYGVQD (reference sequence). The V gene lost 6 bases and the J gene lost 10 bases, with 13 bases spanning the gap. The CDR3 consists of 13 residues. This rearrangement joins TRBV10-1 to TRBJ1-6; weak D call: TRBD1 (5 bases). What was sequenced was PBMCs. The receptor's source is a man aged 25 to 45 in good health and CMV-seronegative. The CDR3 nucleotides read TGCGCCAGCAGGATGGACACGGAGTCACCCCTCCACTTT. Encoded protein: CASRMDTESPLHF.